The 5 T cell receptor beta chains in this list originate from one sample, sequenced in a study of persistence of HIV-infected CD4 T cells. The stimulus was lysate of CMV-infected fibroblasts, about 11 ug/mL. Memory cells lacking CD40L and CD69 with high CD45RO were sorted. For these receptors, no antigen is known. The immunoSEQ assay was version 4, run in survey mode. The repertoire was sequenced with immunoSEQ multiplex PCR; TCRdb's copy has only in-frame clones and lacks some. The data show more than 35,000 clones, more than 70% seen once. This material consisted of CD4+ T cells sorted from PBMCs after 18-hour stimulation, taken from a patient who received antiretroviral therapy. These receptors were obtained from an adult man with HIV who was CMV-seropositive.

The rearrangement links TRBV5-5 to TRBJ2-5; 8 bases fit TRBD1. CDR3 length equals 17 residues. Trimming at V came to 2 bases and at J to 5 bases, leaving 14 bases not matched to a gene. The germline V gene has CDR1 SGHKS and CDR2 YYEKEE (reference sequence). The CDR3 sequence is CASSLGQGKATGETQYF. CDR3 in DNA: TGTGCCAGCAGCTTAGGACAGGGAAAAGCCACGGGGGAGACCCAGTACTTC.

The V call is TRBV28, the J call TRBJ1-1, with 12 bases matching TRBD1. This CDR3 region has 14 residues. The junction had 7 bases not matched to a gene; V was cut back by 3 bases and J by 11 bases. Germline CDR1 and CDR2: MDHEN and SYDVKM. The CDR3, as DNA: TGTGCCAGCAGTTTGGGGGACAGGGGGCGTGCGGCTTTCTTT. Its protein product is CASSLGDRGRAAFF. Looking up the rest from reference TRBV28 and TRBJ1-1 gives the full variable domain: DVKVTQSSRYLVKRTGEKVFLECVQDMDHENMFWYRQDPGLGLRLIYFSYDVKMKEKGDIPEGYSVSREKKERFSLILESASTNQTSMYLCASSLGDRGRAAFFGQGTRLTVV.

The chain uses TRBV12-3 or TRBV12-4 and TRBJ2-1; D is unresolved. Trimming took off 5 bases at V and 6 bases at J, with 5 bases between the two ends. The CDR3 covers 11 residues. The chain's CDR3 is CASSNLNEQFF. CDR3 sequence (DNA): TGTGCCAGCAGTAACCTCAATGAGCAGTTCTTC.

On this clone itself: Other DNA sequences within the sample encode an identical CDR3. DNA for the CDR3: TGCGCCAGCAGCTTGGATTCTTCTAGCACAGATACGCAGTATTTT. It specifies CASSLDSSSTDTQYF. V and J are TRBV5-1 and TRBJ2-3; D remains unclear. The CDR3 has 15 amino acids. CDR1 is SGHRS, CDR2 YFSETQ, per germline. Trimming left V 0 bases short and J 0 bases short, with 8 bases between.

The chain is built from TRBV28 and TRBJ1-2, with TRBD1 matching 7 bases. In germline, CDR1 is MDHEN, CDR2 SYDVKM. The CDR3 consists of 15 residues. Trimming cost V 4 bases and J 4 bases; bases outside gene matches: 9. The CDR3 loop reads CASSSDGDRPYGYTF. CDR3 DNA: TGTGCCAGCAGTTCTGATGGGGACAGACCCTATGGCTACACCTTC.